The rows below give T cell receptor beta chains drawn from one sample of a study of T cell repertoires in cytomegalovirus infection. These receptors' antigens are unknown. TCRdb re-called the reads through MiXCR, storing one row per CDR3 protein. The table has hundreds of thousands of distinct CDR3 sequences, about a third seen once. The sequences come from cultured CD8+ T cells from PBMCs, collected from culture after CMV antigen stimulation. These receptor sequences come from a human donor in good health (CMV status not recorded). Some clones in this sample may be carry-over from other donors' samples. The CDR3 runs from the conserved cysteine through the conserved F or W. The order of the fields is D gene, J gene, clone size, V gene, CDR3 DNA, CDR3 protein. D genes are given only for firm matches. Some rows have no size entry. The others give once, few or many, or a class for an expanded clone.

d_gene: -; j_gene: TRBJ1-5; abundance: few; v_gene: TRBV7-9; CDR3nt: TGTGCCAGTCACAACGGGGACAATCAGCCCCAGCATTTT; CDR3aa: CASHNGDNQPQHF
d_gene: -; j_gene: TRBJ1-1; abundance: -; v_gene: TRBV7-9; CDR3nt: TGTGCCAGCAGCTTAGTATCCGGGGATGGCACTGAAGCTTTCTTT; CDR3aa: CASSLVSGDGTEAFF
d_gene: -; j_gene: TRBJ1-5; abundance: few; v_gene: TRBV4-1; CDR3nt: TGCGCCAGCAGCCAAGTCATGAATCAGCCCCAGCATTTT; CDR3aa: CASSQVMNQPQHF
d_gene: -; j_gene: TRBJ2-2; abundance: few; v_gene: TRBV7-9; CDR3nt: TGTGCCAGCAGCTTAGTGTCTCCCACCGGGGAGCTGTTTTTT; CDR3aa: CASSLVSPTGELFF
d_gene: TRBD2; j_gene: TRBJ2-1; abundance: -; v_gene: TRBV6-2/TRBV6-3; CDR3nt: TGTGCCAGCAGTTGGCGGACTAGCGGGGCTAATTACAATGAGCAGTTCTTC; CDR3aa: CASSWRTSGANYNEQFF
d_gene: -; j_gene: TRBJ1-6; abundance: -; v_gene: TRBV7-9; CDR3nt: TGTGCCAGCAGCCATTTCTGGCAGGAGAATTCACCCCTCCACTTT; CDR3aa: CASSHFWQENSPLHF
d_gene: -; j_gene: TRBJ1-1; abundance: few; v_gene: TRBV19; CDR3nt: TGTGCCAGTAATCACAGAAAGAACACTGAAGCTTTCTTT; CDR3aa: CASNHRKNTEAFF
d_gene: -; j_gene: TRBJ1-6; abundance: few; v_gene: TRBV6-5; CDR3nt: TGTGCCAGCAGTTACTCGAGTTACCAGATCTATAATTCACCCCTCCACTTT; CDR3aa: CASSYSSYQIYNSPLHF
d_gene: TRBD2; j_gene: TRBJ2-1; abundance: few; v_gene: TRBV10-2; CDR3nt: TGCGCCAGCAGCTCCCCGAGACTAGCGGGGGGCCCCGAGAATGAGCAGTTCTTC; CDR3aa: CASSSPRLAGGPENEQFF
d_gene: TRBD1; j_gene: TRBJ2-3; abundance: few; v_gene: TRBV24-1; CDR3nt: TGTGCCACCAGTGGGGGATCGATGGGACAGGATCCAGATACGCAGTATTTT; CDR3aa: CATSGGSMGQDPDTQYF
d_gene: -; j_gene: TRBJ1-1; abundance: -; v_gene: TRBV13; CDR3nt: TGTGCCAGCAGCTTAGGCGGCCCGGTCAAGGAAGCTTTCTTT; CDR3aa: CASSLGGPVKEAFF
d_gene: -; j_gene: TRBJ2-6; abundance: -; v_gene: TRBV14; CDR3nt: TGTGCCAGCAGCCAAGCTTCAGGGGAGACTTCTGGGGCCAACGTCCTGACTTTC; CDR3aa: CASSQASGETSGANVLTF
d_gene: -; j_gene: TRBJ2-2; abundance: -; v_gene: TRBV7-3; CDR3nt: TGTGCCAGCAGCTTGATCGGGGGGCGAAGTTCCGGGGAGCTGTTTTTT; CDR3aa: CASSLIGGRSSGELFF
d_gene: -; j_gene: TRBJ2-7; abundance: -; v_gene: TRBV3-1; CDR3nt: TGTGCCAGCAGCCAAGATATGGGCTCCTACGAGCAGTACTTC; CDR3aa: CASSQDMGSYEQYF
d_gene: -; j_gene: TRBJ2-6; abundance: -; v_gene: TRBV20-1; CDR3nt: TGCAGTGCTAGGCCGAGGGGATCTGGGGCCAACGTCCTGACTTTC; CDR3aa: CSARPRGSGANVLTF
d_gene: -; j_gene: TRBJ2-1; abundance: -; v_gene: TRBV27; CDR3nt: TGTGCCAGCAGTTTGGTTTCGGGCGGGGGCCTCAGGGAGCAGTTCTTC; CDR3aa: CASSLVSGGGLREQFF